The sequence of this TCR beta chain was determined in a study of T cells in localized non-small cell lung cancer. Germline V gene lookup returns CDR1 MGHRA and CDR2 YSYEKL. The V gene lost 1 base and the J gene lost 0 bases, with 14 bases spanning the gap. The CDR3 length is 17 residues. Sequencing was performed with immunoSEQ multiplex PCR; in TCRdb, only in-frame clones are kept and a portion is missing. This sample has around 91,000 clones; roughly 89% occur once, and the top ten carry roughly 15%. As for this clone: Its specificity is not known.

Findings and limits, study-wide: Maximal T cell clonality occurred in uninvolved adjacent lung, with tumor ranking below it. Heterogeneity stays possible, as sequencing covered only one tumor region. Detection in adjacent lung was observed for a median approximately 52 of the top 100 tumor clones. Higher T cell density in the blood was associated with longer overall survival, whereas higher adjacent-lung clonality associated with shorter survival.

The receptor's source is a man aged 35-69 years with stage I squamous cell lung carcinoma. The rearrangement links TRBV4-1 to TRBJ2-3, with a possible D match to TRBD2 (6 bases). This sample comprised peripheral blood, obtained before any cancer treatment. CDR3 region: CASSQGRGSDSTDTQYF. The CDR3 DNA follows: TGCGCCAGCAGCCAAGGGCGGGGTAGCGATAGCACAGATACGCAGTATTTT.